The 10 T cell receptor beta chains below all came from one sample that was sequenced in a study of T-cell memory formation after mild COVID-19. TCRdb recomputed calls from the 5' RACE reads with MiXCR, one row per CDR3 protein. The sample gives fewer than 250,000 distinct CDR3 sequences, around 26% of which show up once; roughly an eighth is in the top ten. The specimen was PBMCs or a T cell subset sorted from them (not recorded which). The receptors shown here come from an adult woman who had mild COVID-19 (a few samples of this study predate the infection). Cell type and time point are not known.

This rearrangement joins TRBV3-1 to TRBJ2-1; 7 nucleotides agree with TRBD1. Germline CDR1 and CDR2: LGHDT and YNNKEL (reference sequence). The CDR3 loop spans 13 amino acids. The V segment lost 8 bases and the J segment 8 bases; nucleotides outside the gene matches: 9. The CDR3 bases are TGTGCCAGCGCCCAAGCTAGGGGGCATGAGCAGTTCTTC. Protein: CASAQARGHEQFF.

This clonotype showed up just a few times. The rearrangement links TRBV27 to TRBJ2-2; 10 nucleotides align to TRBD1. The CDR3 runs 16 residues. Germline-derived CDR1 and CDR2 are MNHEY and SMNVEV (reference sequence). Trimming removed 4 bases from V and 7 bases from J; junction bases left unmatched: 9. The CDR3: CASSSLTGGGNGELFF. CDR3 coding DNA: TGTGCCAGCAGTTCGCTGACAGGGGGCGGAAACGGGGAGCTGTTTTTT.

The V gene is TRBV5-5, the J gene TRBJ1-1, with D uncertain. Germline lookup yields CDR1 SGHKS and CDR2 YYEKEE (reference sequence). CDR3 length: 17 residues. V dropped 3 bases and J dropped 0 bases, with 18 bases sitting between them. The CDR3 DNA reads as TGTGCCAGCAGCTCCGTACCCCCAGGAGGATTGAACACTGAAGCTTTCTTT. Translated: CASSSVPPGGLNTEAFF.

The rearrangement joins TRBV7-2 to TRBJ1-1, with D unresolved. Deletions cut 1 base from V and 8 bases from J, with 8 bases between. The CDR3 runs to 12 residues. CDR1 and CDR2 from the germline V gene are SGHTA and FQGNSA. In DNA form, the CDR3 reads TGTGCCAGCAGCTTAGTCGGAGCCGAAGCTTTCTTT. It yields the protein CASSLVGAEAFF.

The chain is built from TRBV25-1 and TRBJ2-7; D is ambiguous. Germline values: CDR1 MGHDK, CDR2 SYGVNS. Trimming removed 7 bases at V and 5 bases at J, with 15 bases between. The length of the CDR3 is 13 residues. In nucleotides, the CDR3 is TGTGCCAGCACAGACCCACCAGGAGACGAGCAGTACTTC. Translation gives CASTDPPGDEQYF.

The chain carries TRBV6-5 and TRBJ1-1; D gene unclear. V lost 2 bases and J lost 3, with 7 bases in between. The CDR3 is 13 residues long. Per germline, CDR1 MNHEY and CDR2 SVGAGI. CDR3 DNA: TGTGCCAGCAGTTACGTCGGGGACACTGAAGCTTTCTTT. As protein: CASSYVGDTEAFF.

This sequence joins TRBV12-3 or TRBV12-4 and TRBJ2-3, with 9 bases matching TRBD2. This CDR3 contains 14 residues. Unmatched junction bases numbered 4, after V lost 7 bases and J lost 2 bases. CDR3 in amino acids: CASIGTSSTDTQYF. As DNA, the CDR3 is TGTGCCAGCATTGGGACTAGCTCCACAGATACGCAGTATTTT.

This chain uses TRBV5-1 with TRBJ2-5; D is tentatively TRBD1 or TRBD2 (5 bases each). There are 15 residues in the CDR3. Between the trimmed V and J ends, which lost 1 base and 3 bases, there was a span of 13 bases. The V gene's germline CDR1 is SGHRS and CDR2 YFSETQ. The chain's CDR3 is CASSLMGVAEETQYF. For the CDR3, the DNA is TGCGCCAGCAGCTTGATGGGGGTTGCGGAAGAGACCCAGTACTTC.

The V and J genes are TRBV12-3 or TRBV12-4 and TRBJ2-7; possibly TRBD2 for D (6 bases). The V gene lost 6 bases and the J gene lost 6 bases, with 18 bases spanning the gap. The CDR3 is 14 residues long. The CDR3 spells CASSPRDFESEQYF. The DNA of the CDR3 is TGTGCCAGCAGCCCCCGGGACTTCGAATCCGAGCAGTACTTC.

The rearrangement links TRBV5-1 to TRBJ2-1; TRBD2 agrees at 10 bases. CDR3 size: 15 residues. Per germline, CDR1 SGHRS and CDR2 YFSETQ. V trimming: 4 bases; J trimming: 7 bases; junction bases outside the gene matches: 8. The CDR3, as DNA: TGCGCCAGCAGCGAGGCGGCTAGCGGGAGTAATGAGCAGTTCTTC. Translated: CASSEAASGSNEQFF.